These 7 T cell receptor beta chains came from one sample sequenced in a study of T cell responses to AZD1222 COVID-19 vaccine. Some clones are missing from TCRdb's copy, which holds only in-frame ones; the method was immunoSEQ multiplex PCR. The sample yields 150,000 to 200,000 clones, around 86% seen once. Specimen: peripheral blood, collected on day 0 of MenACWY control vaccination. These TCRs come from an adult in good health.

The J gene is TRBJ1-2, the V gene TRBV27; D unresolved. The V end lost 3 bases, the J end lost 3 bases, and 8 bases lay between the germline ends. Germline V gene data show CDR1 as MNHEY and CDR2 as SMNVEV (reference sequence). This CDR3 has 13 residues. CDR3 coding DNA: TGTGCCAGCAGTTTTCTCGGGCACTATGGCTACACCTTC. This encodes CASSFLGHYGYTF.

This chain's CDR3 is CAWSVLGVGQYF. The CDR3 DNA reads as TGTGCCTGGAGTGTATTGGGGGTCGGGCAGTACTTC. The chain links TRBV30 to TRBJ2-7; D might be TRBD1 or TRBD2, each matching 5 bases. Germline V lookup: CDR1 GTSNPN, CDR2 SVGIG (reference sequence). This CDR3 is 12 amino acids long. V was clipped by 0 bases and J by 9 bases, with 12 bases between them.

In its sample, this clone was seen a few times. The V gene is TRBV13, the J gene TRBJ2-7; the match to TRBD1 covers 11 bases. The CDR3 covers 13 residues. J lost 5 bases, V lost 7 bases, and 4 bases had no gene match. CDR1 and CDR2 from the germline V gene are PRHDT and FYEKMQ (reference sequence). This CDR3 is CASNEGQGDEQYF. DNA for the CDR3: TGTGCCAGCAACGAGGGACAGGGGGACGAGCAGTACTTC.

This clone was seen ten or more times. The chain combines TRBV15 with TRBJ2-2; maybe TRBD1 (6 bases). This CDR3 has 14 residues. Germline V gives CDR1 LNHNV, CDR2 YYDKDF (reference sequence). Trimming left V 5 bases short and J 6 bases short, with 13 bases between. The CDR3 DNA reads TGTGCCACCAGCGGAAACAGGGAAGCCGGGGAGCTGTTTTTT. Protein sequence: CATSGNREAGELFF.

The chain recombines TRBV29-1 with TRBJ2-7; D is uncertain. V shed 5 bases and J shed 0 bases, with 11 bases lying between them. The CDR3 covers 13 residues. CDR1 and CDR2 from the germline V gene are SQVTM and ANQGSEA. The CDR3 sequence is CSVFTADSYEQYF. CDR3 sequence (DNA): TGCAGCGTTTTCACGGCGGACTCCTACGAGCAGTACTTC.

The chain couples TRBV13 to TRBJ1-1; TRBD1 matches 8 bases. The ends lost 5 bases at V and 0 bases at J; junction bases unmatched: 8. The V gene's germline CDR1 is PRHDT and CDR2 FYEKMQ (reference sequence). The CDR3 extends over 16 amino acids. Written as DNA, the CDR3 is TGTGCCAGCAGCCTCCAGGGGGCGATCATGAACACTGAAGCTTTCTTT. This codes for CASSLQGAIMNTEAFF.

The chain joins TRBV27 to TRBJ2-1; no definite D call. V was shortened by 0 bases and J by 9 bases, with 9 bases between the two germline ends. CDR1 is MNHEY, CDR2 SMNVEV, per germline (reference sequence). This CDR3 has 13 amino acids. CDR3: CASSLSIGVEQFF. CDR3 sequence (DNA): TGTGCCAGCAGTTTATCGATAGGTGTTGAGCAGTTCTTC.